The 3 T cell receptor beta chains below come from one sample, sequenced in a study of T cells in Graves' hyperthyroidism and ophthalmopathy. RNA transcripts yielded amplified TCR beta CDR3 regions. The study used the HTBI primer set for a first-round RT-PCR of the TCR CDR3. TCRdb analysed the multiplex PCR reads with MiXCR anew, one entry per CDR3 protein. Counted here are hundreds of thousands of distinct CDR3 sequences, 13% to 15% occurring once; the ten biggest clones make up about 12%. Sequencing was carried out using blood. Every receptor here comes from a woman aged 50 to 65 with Graves' ophthalmopathy.

As for this clonotype: One base away lies a much larger clone, so this may be a sequencing read error. The chain is built from TRBV10-3 and TRBJ2-5; D is uncertain. Trimming took off 5 bases at V and 5 bases at J, with 9 bases between the two ends. CDR1 is ENHRY, CDR2 SYGVKD, per germline. The CDR3 is 12 amino acids. DNA of the CDR3: TGTGCCATCAGTACCAACGAGGAGACCCAGTACTTC. The encoded protein is CAISTNEETQYF.

Ten or more counts support this clonotype. The chain has TRBV28 and TRBJ1-1; D perhaps matches TRBD1 (6 bases). Trimming took 2 bases from V and 11 from J, leaving 15 bases between them. The CDR3 extends over 13 amino acids. Germline CDR1 and CDR2: MDHEN and SYDVKM. As DNA, the CDR3 is TGTGCCAGCAGTTTACCCCCGACAGGTACCGCTTTCTTT. Encoded protein: CASSLPPTGTAFF. The complete variable domain, with remaining parts taken from reference TRBV28 and TRBJ1-1, reads DVKVTQSSRYLVKRTGEKVFLECVQDMDHENMFWYRQDPGLGLRLIYFSYDVKMKEKGDIPEGYSVSREKKERFSLILESASTNQTSMYLCASSLPPTGTAFFGQGTRLTVV.

This chain connects TRBV5-4 to TRBJ1-2, with a weak D call TRBD1 (6 bases). Trimming cost V 0 bases and J 7 bases, with 13 bases left between them. The CDR3 spans 14 residues. Germline assignment: CDR1 SGHNT and CDR2 YYREEE (reference sequence). This chain's CDR3 is CASSLGPGEAGYTF. The CDR3, as DNA: TGTGCCAGCAGCTTGGGGCCAGGGGAGGCTGGCTACACCTTC.